A single T cell receptor (beta chain) is shown here with its context. As handled by the study authors: The authors estimated nucleated cell counts from reference gene primer amplification. Measured with immunoSEQ multiplex PCR; TCRdb has only the in-frame clones, and not every one. From that table come the V and J calls and clone size; the DNA was used to work out D and trimming. The sample consists of more than 110,000 clones, roughly four fifths of them appearing once. This sample stems from a study of blood T cell repertoires in COVID-19. Overall study: Some COVID-19 samples were acute and others convalescent; all came from the United States, Italy and Spain.

Germline CDR1 MDHEN, CDR2 SYDVKM. V lost 7 bases, J lost 5 bases, and 8 bases stayed unmatched. The CDR3 consists of 14 residues. Sequencing was carried out using peripheral blood. This TCR came from a woman aged 80 or older with acute or convalescent COVID-19. The chain employs TRBV28 and TRBJ1-1, with 9 positions matching TRBD1. CDR3 amino acids: CASTARDRDTEAFF. As DNA, the CDR3 is TGTGCCAGCACCGCGCGGGACAGGGATACTGAAGCTTTCTTT. The full variable domain, in which reference TRBV28 and TRBJ1-1 provide the parts outside the CDR3, is DVKVTQSSRYLVKRTGEKVFLECVQDMDHENMFWYRQDPGLGLRLIYFSYDVKMKEKGDIPEGYSVSREKKERFSLILESASTNQTSMYLCASTARDRDTEAFFGQGTRLTVV.